These T cell receptor beta chains were read from a single sample in a study of T cell responses to AZD1222 COVID-19 vaccine. Measured with immunoSEQ multiplex PCR; TCRdb has only the in-frame clones, and not every one. This table has roughly 130,000 clones, under 95% appearing once. Here the sequenced sample was peripheral blood, taken on day 0 of AZD1222 vaccination. All receptors derive from an adult in good health. Both conserved end residues are part of each CDR3. The D gene is left open where the match is weak. Clone size appears in some rows only: once, few, many, or a class for an expanded clone.

CDR3nt: TGTGCCACCAGCAGTTCGAACAATCAGCCCCAGCATTTT
CDR3aa: CATSSSNNQPQHF
v_gene: TRBV15
j_gene: TRBJ1-5
abundance: few
d_gene: .

CDR3nt: TGTGCCAGCAGACCACAGCGGGAGGGCCGGAATGAGCAGTTCTTC
CDR3aa: CASRPQREGRNEQFF
v_gene: TRBV6-5
j_gene: TRBJ2-1
abundance: .
d_gene: TRBD2

CDR3nt: TGTGCCAGCAGCACATCGGGACAGGGAAATTTTTCACCCCTCCACTTT
CDR3aa: CASSTSGQGNFSPLHF
v_gene: TRBV9
j_gene: TRBJ1-6
abundance: .
d_gene: TRBD1

CDR3nt: TGCAGCGTTCCTAGCGGGCCAGGCGAGACCCAGTACTTC
CDR3aa: CSVPSGPGETQYF
v_gene: TRBV29-1
j_gene: TRBJ2-5
abundance: once
d_gene: TRBD2

CDR3nt: TGTGCCAGCAGTTTAGGGGACGAACCTTTCTTT
CDR3aa: CASSLGDEPFF
v_gene: TRBV12-3/TRBV12-4
j_gene: TRBJ1-1
abundance: .
d_gene: .

CDR3nt: TGTGCCAGCAGCCCGACTAGCGGGAGTCCGGAGACCCAGTACTTC
CDR3aa: CASSPTSGSPETQYF
v_gene: TRBV6-5
j_gene: TRBJ2-5
abundance: .
d_gene: TRBD2

CDR3nt: TGTGCCAGCAGTGTAGAGGGGAACACTGAAGCTTTCTTT
CDR3aa: CASSVEGNTEAFF
v_gene: TRBV2
j_gene: TRBJ1-1
abundance: .
d_gene: .

CDR3nt: TGTGCCAGCAGCTTGACCGGGACAGTCTACTACACCTTC
CDR3aa: CASSLTGTVYYTF
v_gene: TRBV11-2
j_gene: TRBJ1-2
abundance: .
d_gene: TRBD1

CDR3nt: TGTGCCAGCAGTAACTTAGCGGGTGGGACTACAGATACGCAGTATTTT
CDR3aa: CASSNLAGGTTDTQYF
v_gene: TRBV6-5
j_gene: TRBJ2-3
abundance: .
d_gene: TRBD2

CDR3nt: TGTGCCAGCAGCAAAGGCAACAGGGGGCGTCCCTACGAGCAGTACTTC
CDR3aa: CASSKGNRGRPYEQYF
v_gene: TRBV21-1
j_gene: TRBJ2-7
abundance: .
d_gene: .

CDR3nt: TGTGCCAGCAGCTTGGGGACAGGGGACTATGGCTACACCTTC
CDR3aa: CASSLGTGDYGYTF
v_gene: TRBV5-4
j_gene: TRBJ1-2
abundance: once
d_gene: TRBD1

CDR3nt: TGTGCCAGCAGCCCCATTGCGGGGGCGTCCGGAAACACCATATATTTT
CDR3aa: CASSPIAGASGNTIYF
v_gene: TRBV27
j_gene: TRBJ1-3
abundance: .
d_gene: .

CDR3nt: TGTGCCAGCAGCCCCAGATCCGGGACCTTCTCTGGGGCCAACGTCCTGACTTTC
CDR3aa: CASSPRSGTFSGANVLTF
v_gene: TRBV9
j_gene: TRBJ2-6
abundance: .
d_gene: .

CDR3nt: TGTGCCAGCAGCTTTAGTTCGGGGGGAGATGGCTACACCTTC
CDR3aa: CASSFSSGGDGYTF
v_gene: TRBV7-8
j_gene: TRBJ1-2
abundance: .
d_gene: .

CDR3nt: TGTGCCAGCAGCGTGCATTTGGACACGAACACCGGGGAGCTGTTTTTT
CDR3aa: CASSVHLDTNTGELFF
v_gene: TRBV9
j_gene: TRBJ2-2
abundance: once
d_gene: .

CDR3nt: TGTGCCAGCAGCTTAGGAGACTTATCCTACGAGCAGTACTTC
CDR3aa: CASSLGDLSYEQYF
v_gene: TRBV7-9
j_gene: TRBJ2-7
abundance: .
d_gene: .

CDR3nt: TGTGCCAGCAGCGTAGGACTAGCGGGAGTCCAAGAGACCCAGTACTTC
CDR3aa: CASSVGLAGVQETQYF
v_gene: TRBV9
j_gene: TRBJ2-5
abundance: .
d_gene: TRBD2

CDR3nt: TGTGCCAGCAGTGTGATGTCAAGCTCCTATAATTCACCCCTCCACTTT
CDR3aa: CASSVMSSSYNSPLHF
v_gene: TRBV6-1
j_gene: TRBJ1-6
abundance: .
d_gene: .

CDR3nt: TGTGCCAGCAGTAAGGACAGGTACATGAACACTGAAGCTTTCTTT
CDR3aa: CASSKDRYMNTEAFF
v_gene: TRBV6-6
j_gene: TRBJ1-1
abundance: .
d_gene: TRBD1

CDR3nt: TGTGCCAGCAGCTTAATCCCCCGGGGGGGACAGTCCTACAATGAGCAGTTCTTC
CDR3aa: CASSLIPRGGQSYNEQFF
v_gene: TRBV7-3
j_gene: TRBJ2-1
abundance: once
d_gene: .

CDR3nt: TGTGCCTGGAGTAGGGGAATAAACGAGTCACCCCTCCACTTT
CDR3aa: CAWSRGINESPLHF
v_gene: TRBV30
j_gene: TRBJ1-6
abundance: .
d_gene: .

CDR3nt: TGTGCCAGTAGTATGGGCTCTGAAGCTTTCTTT
CDR3aa: CASSMGSEAFF
v_gene: TRBV19
j_gene: TRBJ1-1
abundance: .
d_gene: .

CDR3nt: TGTGCCAGCAGTTTATCGACCTTTTCCTACGAGCAGTACTTC
CDR3aa: CASSLSTFSYEQYF
v_gene: TRBV27
j_gene: TRBJ2-7
abundance: .
d_gene: .

CDR3nt: TGTGCCATCAGTGAAACGGGACAGGAAAGCAATCAGCCCCAGCATTTT
CDR3aa: CAISETGQESNQPQHF
v_gene: TRBV10-3
j_gene: TRBJ1-5
abundance: few
d_gene: TRBD1

CDR3nt: TGTGCCAGCAGCTCAGACTACGAGCAGTACTTC
CDR3aa: CASSSDYEQYF
v_gene: TRBV7-3
j_gene: TRBJ2-7
abundance: .
d_gene: .

CDR3nt: TGTGCCAGCAGCAGGGGGGGCGAGAACACTGAAGCTTTCTTT
CDR3aa: CASSRGGENTEAFF
v_gene: TRBV6-6
j_gene: TRBJ1-1
abundance: .
d_gene: TRBD1